These T cell receptor beta chains were read from a single sample in a study of Ad26.COV2.S vaccination and SARS-CoV-2 variants. Here immunoSEQ multiplex PCR was the method, and the copy in TCRdb shows in-frame clones only, minus some. The sample includes about 440,000 clones, around nine tenths of them seen just once. Sequenced here: peripheral blood, sampled in a trial of Ad26.COV2.S vaccine versus placebo. These receptors came from a person aged 18-65 years who received the Ad26.COV2.S COVID-19 vaccine or a placebo. The conserved cysteine and the conserved F or W are not part of the CDR3 here.

V gene: TRBV5-1
J gene: TRBJ2-3
CDR3 protein: ASSPLPTRGTDTQY

V gene: TRBV3-1/TRBV3-2
J gene: TRBJ1-3
CDR3 protein: ASSETSSLTSGNTIY

V gene: TRBV7-9
J gene: TRBJ1-2
CDR3 protein: ASSLAQPAGGYT

V gene: TRBV12-3/TRBV12-4
J gene: TRBJ2-7
CDR3 protein: ASSLLVYEQY

V gene: TRBV6-5
J gene: TRBJ1-2
CDR3 protein: ASSPGQGRYT

V gene: TRBV11-2
J gene: TRBJ2-7
CDR3 protein: ASSLDLAPYEQY

V gene: TRBV7-6
J gene: TRBJ2-7
CDR3 protein: ASTPRPGYEQY

V gene: TRBV4-1
J gene: TRBJ1-3
CDR3 protein: ASSRTALGVLASGNTIY

V gene: TRBV7-9
J gene: TRBJ1-6
CDR3 protein: ASSSNTPNSPLH

V gene: TRBV5-1
J gene: TRBJ2-1
CDR3 protein: ASSLAGGFYNEQF

V gene: TRBV19
J gene: TRBJ2-1
CDR3 protein: ASSIDLWNEQF

V gene: TRBV7-8
J gene: TRBJ1-1
CDR3 protein: ASSRDPQGTPEAF

V gene: TRBV6-4
J gene: TRBJ2-3
CDR3 protein: ASSRLLAGGEDTQY